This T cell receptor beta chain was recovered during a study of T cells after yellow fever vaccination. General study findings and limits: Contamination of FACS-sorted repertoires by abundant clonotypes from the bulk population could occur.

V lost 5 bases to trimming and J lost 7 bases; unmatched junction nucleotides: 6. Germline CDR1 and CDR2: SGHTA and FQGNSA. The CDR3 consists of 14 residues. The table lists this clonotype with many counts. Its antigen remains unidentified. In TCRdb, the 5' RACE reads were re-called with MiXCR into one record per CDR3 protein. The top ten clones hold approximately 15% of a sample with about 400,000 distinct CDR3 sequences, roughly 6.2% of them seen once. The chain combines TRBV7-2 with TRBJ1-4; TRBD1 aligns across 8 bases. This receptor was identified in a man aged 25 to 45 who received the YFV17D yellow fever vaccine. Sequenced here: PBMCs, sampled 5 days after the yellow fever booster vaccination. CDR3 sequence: CASSPTGVGEKLFF. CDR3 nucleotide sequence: TGTGCCAGCAGCCCGACAGGGGTTGGTGAAAAACTGTTTTTT.